This T cell receptor beta chain was found in a study of shared clonotypes between healthy human individuals. General study findings and limits: The low donor count limited represented genetic and exposure-history diversity.

In the authors' methods: ImmunoSEQ sequences covered only the junction and lacked quality scores; filtering therefore differed. Profiled with immunoSEQ multiplex PCR; TCRdb holds only in-frame clones, not every one. V and J calls and clone size follow that table, whereas D and trimming were derived from the DNA. This sample has approximately 500,000 clones, with almost 97% found just once. This CDR3 has 14 amino acids. Deletions cut 3 bases from V and 4 bases from J, with 12 bases between. The V gene's germline CDR1 is LNHDA and CDR2 SQIVND (reference sequence). This clone was seen a few times. Antigen specificity is unknown.

The sequenced sample consisted of naive CD4+ T cells sorted from blood. The sample's subset: CD45RA+ positively selected. This TCR was sampled from a woman in her thirties in good health. The rearrangement uses TRBV19 and TRBJ1-1, with no clear D. In nucleotides, the CDR3 is TGTGCCAGTAGTATGGTTGGGGTGGGCACTGAAGCTTTCTTT. This gives the protein CASSMVGVGTEAFF.